One sample yielded the 31 T cell receptor beta chains listed below, sequenced in a study of cytomegalovirus exposure and HLA in healthy donors (dated by TCRdb to about 2017). The library was built by means of the immunoSEQ multiplex PCR assay. The multiplex PCR relied on a mix of 60 forward primers for TCR Vbeta segments and 13 reverse primers for TCR Jbeta segments. TCRdb retrieved this table from immuneACCESS and kept in-frame rearrangements only. Not all clones are present; in checked studies, unresolved V genes account for under half, and no reason is known for the remainder. The sample has 100,000 or so clones on record, 74% of them singletons. Jointly, the top ten make up just over 2% of the sample. Sequencing was carried out using PBMCs. These TCRs come from a human donor in good health.

The chain recombines TRBV6-5 with TRBJ2-3, with 12 bases fitting TRBD1. CDR3 length: 14 residues. J lost 6 bases, V lost 8 bases, and 6 bases had no gene match. Germline CDR1 reads MNHEY; CDR2 reads SVGAGI. CDR3: CASAWDRGLDTQYF. In nucleotides, the CDR3 is TGTGCCAGCGCCTGGGACAGGGGGCTTGATACGCAGTATTTT.

J is TRBJ1-2 and V is TRBV6-1; 8 bases are a match to TRBD1. From germline, CDR1 is MNHNS and CDR2 SASEGT. The CDR3 loop spans 14 amino acids. V was clipped by 6 bases and J by 4 bases; unmatched bases: 7. CDR3 in amino acids: CASSPDRVTYGYTF. The DNA for the CDR3 is TGTGCCAGCAGCCCGGACAGGGTCACCTATGGCTACACCTTC.

DNA of the CDR3: TGTGCCACCAGCGGGTCGATGCATCCTAGCGGGAGGAACACCGGGGAGCTGTTTTTT. Its protein product is CATSGSMHPSGRNTGELFF. The genes are TRBV15 and TRBJ2-2; 10 bases are a match to TRBD2. CDR3 length: 19 residues. Germline V CDR1 and CDR2: LNHNV, YYDKDF (reference sequence). After removal of 5 bases from V and 1 base from J, the junction contained 13 bases not matched to a gene.

The chain has TRBV7-2 and TRBJ2-2; the D gene is possibly TRBD2 (6 bases). This CDR3 is built from 16 residues. CDR1 and CDR2 (germline): SGHTA, FQGNSA. Trimming shortened V by 0 bases and J by 4 bases, and 12 bases separated the two germline ends. The CDR3 sequence is CASSLASAGTTGELFF. The CDR3 nucleotides read TGTGCCAGCAGCTTAGCGAGTGCGGGGACCACCGGGGAGCTGTTTTTT.

V and J are TRBV6-5 and TRBJ1-6, with D tentatively TRBD1 (6 bases). The CDR3 has 14 amino acids. With 7 bases removed from V and 9 bases from J, the gap between germline ends came to 16 bases. CDR1 and CDR2 (germline): MNHEY, SVGAGI. CDR3 coding DNA: TGTGCCAGCACCCTCCTCAGGGGTAGTTCACCCCTCCACTTT. Translated: CASTLLRGSSPLHF.

With respect to this clone: Distinct nucleotide sequences in the sample also encode this CDR3. This rearrangement joins TRBV29-1 to TRBJ1-1; D is undetermined. Germline V CDR1 and CDR2: SQVTM, ANQGSEA. V gave up 7 bases and J gave up 1 base, with 7 bases separating them. This CDR3 has 11 residues. The CDR3 DNA reads as TGCAGCGGGGGAGGGAACACTGAAGCTTTCTTT. Translation gives CSGGGNTEAFF.

The chain couples TRBV2 to TRBJ2-7, with a weak D call TRBD1 (8 bases). The CDR3 extends over 15 amino acids. Germline V gene sequence: CDR1 SNHLY, CDR2 FYNNEI. Trimming cost V 6 bases and J 2 bases, with 17 bases left between them. The CDR3 nucleotides read TGTGCCAGCAGGGGAGGGACAGGACGAACCTACGAGCAGTACTTC. Translated: CASRGGTGRTYEQYF. The full variable domain, its missing parts supplied by reference TRBV2 and TRBJ2-7, is EPEVTQTPSHQVTQMGQEVILRCVPISNHLYFYWYRQILGQKVEFLVSFYNNEISEKSEIFDDQFSVERPDGSNFTLKIRSTKLEDSAMYFCASRGGTGRTYEQYFGPGTRLTVT.

This clone was seen a single time. The chain carries TRBV15 and TRBJ2-3; 9 bases map to TRBD2. Germline CDR1 is LNHNV and CDR2 is YYDKDF (reference sequence). V dropped 8 bases and J dropped 3; count of bases not matched to a gene: 6. The CDR3 extends over 14 amino acids. Here the CDR3 DNA reads TGTGCCACCCGCGGGAGGGGAGGTACAGATACGCAGTATTTT. Encoded protein: CATRGRGGTDTQYF.

This chain connects TRBV29-1 to TRBJ1-2; TRBD1 agrees at 10 bases. Germline CDR1 SQVTM, CDR2 ANQGSEA. The CDR3 length is 11 residues. Unmatched junction bases numbered 6, after V lost 5 bases and J lost 12 bases. The CDR3 reads CSVKGQGRNTF. The CDR3 DNA reads as TGCAGCGTTAAGGGACAGGGGAGGAACACCTTC. Drawing the rest from reference TRBV29-1 and TRBJ1-2, the complete variable domain is SAVISQKPSRDICQRGTSLTIQCQVDSQVTMMFWYRQQPGQSLTLIATANQGSEATYESGFVIDKFPISRPNLTFSTLTVSNMSPEDSSIYLCSVKGQGRNTFGSGTRLTVV.

The genes are TRBV18 and TRBJ1-1; D may be TRBD1 (5 bases). Germline-derived CDR1 and CDR2 are KGHSH and LQKENI. The CDR3 has 16 amino acids. Trimming stripped 1 base from V and 0 bases from J, with 12 bases between. In DNA, the CDR3 is TGTGCCAGCTCACCACAGGGGAAAATCATGAACACTGAAGCTTTCTTT. It codes for CASSPQGKIMNTEAFF.

The gene calls are TRBV28 and TRBJ1-4, with D perhaps TRBD1 (5 bases). Trimming removed 5 bases at V and 5 bases at J, with 9 bases between. Germline V gene lookup returns CDR1 MDHEN and CDR2 SYDVKM. The length of the CDR3 is 13 residues. This CDR3 is CASSPGFNEKLFF. The CDR3 DNA reads as TGTGCCAGCAGTCCAGGGTTCAATGAAAAACTGTTTTTT.

The J gene is TRBJ1-1, the V gene TRBV9; TRBD1 aligns across 7 bases. Germline CDR1 SGDLS, CDR2 YYNGEE. With 4 bases clipped from V and 6 bases from J, the junction kept 9 bases outside the gene matches. The CDR3 length is 14 residues. CDR3 sequence reads: CASSPTGEHSEAFF. The CDR3 nucleotides are TGTGCCAGCAGCCCAACAGGGGAACACTCTGAAGCTTTCTTT.

As for this clone: Relative to the germline gene, one junction end is altered; a read error may explain this. The V gene is TRBV6-5, the J gene TRBJ1-1; the D is unclear. The CDR3 covers 14 residues. Germline assignment: CDR1 MNHEY and CDR2 SVGAGI. DNA for the CDR3: TGTGCCGGCAGTTCAGTTTTTCGGGACACTGAAGCTTTCTTT. Translation gives CAGSSVFRDTEAFF.

The CDR3 region is CASSAPGTAKYEQYF. In DNA form, the CDR3 reads TGTGCCAGTAGTGCCCCCGGGACAGCGAAATACGAGCAGTACTTC. The gene calls are TRBV19 and TRBJ2-7, with 7 bases fitting TRBD1. V lost 5 bases, J lost 4 bases, and 11 bases stayed unmatched. CDR3 length: 15 amino acids. Germline assignment: CDR1 LNHDA and CDR2 SQIVND (reference sequence).

V usage is TRBV6-4 and J usage is TRBJ1-2; 7 nucleotides line up with TRBD1. The V gene end was trimmed by 3 bases and the J gene end by 8 bases; junction bases not matched to a gene: 9. CDR3 size: 14 residues. Germline V CDR1 and CDR2: MRHNA, SNTAGT. The CDR3 nucleotides read TGTGCCAGCAGTGAGGCTCAGGGGGTAGGAGGCTACACCTTC. Protein sequence: CASSEAQGVGGYTF.

Remarks on this clone: A junction end diverges from the germline sequence, so it may reflect a read error. The chain uses TRBV15 and TRBJ2-4, with 7 bases matching TRBD2. The germline CDR1 and CDR2 sequences are LNHNV and YYDKDF (reference sequence). The CDR3 extends over 12 amino acids. In nucleotides, the CDR3 is TGTGCCACCAGCAGAGATCGGGTGGGAGGGGAGTTC. Its translation is CATSRDRVGGEF. The variable domain in full, completed from reference TRBV15 and TRBJ2-4, reads DAMVIQNPRYQVTQFGKPVTLSCSQTLNHNVMYWYQQKSSQAPKLLFHYYDKDFNNEADTPDNFQSRRPNTSFCFLDIRSPGLGDTAMYLCATSRDRVGGEFGAGTRLSVL.

The chain carries TRBV28 and TRBJ2-1, with 9 bases identical to TRBD2. Per germline, CDR1 MDHEN and CDR2 SYDVKM. The CDR3 spans 17 residues. The J segment lost 7 bases and the V segment lost 2 bases, leaving 12 bases of the junction unmatched. In DNA form, the CDR3 reads TGTGCCAGCAGTTTAATCCCCTCTAGCGGGAAGGGTAATGAGCAGTTCTTC. Residues: CASSLIPSSGKGNEQFF. The entire variable domain, with the rest obtained from reference TRBV28 and TRBJ2-1, is as follows: DVKVTQSSRYLVKRTGEKVFLECVQDMDHENMFWYRQDPGLGLRLIYFSYDVKMKEKGDIPEGYSVSREKKERFSLILESASTNQTSMYLCASSLIPSSGKGNEQFFGPGTRLTVL.

The chain links TRBV18 to TRBJ2-2; 7 nucleotides agree with TRBD1. The V gene end was trimmed by 6 bases and the J gene end by 0 bases; junction bases not matched to a gene: 4. Germline loops: CDR1 KGHSH, CDR2 LQKENI. CDR3 size: 15 residues. Here the CDR3 DNA reads TGTGCCAGCTCGTCCGGGACAGCGAACACCGGGGAGCTGTTTTTT. Residues: CASSSGTANTGELFF.

The gene calls are TRBV6-5 and TRBJ2-7; 9 nucleotides align to TRBD1. CDR1 and CDR2 (germline): MNHEY, SVGAGI. CDR3 size: 15 residues. Germline trimming cut 4 bases from V and 4 bases from J; bases unmatched to any gene: 8. The CDR3 bases are TGTGCCAGCAGTTTGACGGGACAGGGAGTTTACGAGCAGTACTTC. Its translation: CASSLTGQGVYEQYF.

This chain connects TRBV28 to TRBJ2-5; 9 nucleotides match TRBD2. The CDR3 consists of 14 residues. V was clipped by 5 bases and J by 4 bases; unmatched bases: 5. Germline CDR1 MDHEN, CDR2 SYDVKM. The CDR3 here is CASSLSGGPETQYF. The CDR3, as DNA: TGTGCCAGCAGTCTTAGCGGGGGCCCAGAGACCCAGTACTTC.

The chain uses TRBV2 and TRBJ2-3, with a possible D match to TRBD2 (5 bases). Per the germline V gene, CDR1 is SNHLY and CDR2 is FYNNEI. This CDR3 has 18 amino acids. V was cut by 4 bases and J by 4 bases, with 24 bases left in between. CDR3 residues: CASSAGDSSPSVADTQYF. In DNA form, the CDR3 reads TGTGCCAGCAGTGCAGGAGACTCTAGCCCCTCGGTCGCAGATACGCAGTATTTT.

This clone was found once. Other DNA sequences in this sample translate to the same CDR3. V usage is TRBV6-5 and J usage is TRBJ2-7; 8 bases are shared with TRBD1. Trimming took 5 bases from V and 4 from J; bases not matched to a gene: 7. CDR1 and CDR2 from the germline V gene are MNHEY and SVGAGI. This CDR3 region has 14 residues. The CDR3 here is CASSPQGGPYEQYF. CDR3 in DNA: TGTGCCAGCAGTCCACAGGGGGGCCCATACGAGCAGTACTTC.

The chain recombines TRBV29-1 with TRBJ2-1; D gene ambiguous. V was shortened by 4 bases and J by 0 bases, with 7 bases between the two germline ends. Germline-derived CDR1 and CDR2 are SQVTM and ANQGSEA. The CDR3 spans 13 residues. CDR3 in DNA: TGCAGCGTTGGGGCAAGCTCCTACAATGAGCAGTTCTTC. This encodes CSVGASSYNEQFF.

The chain has TRBV9 and TRBJ1-5; possibly TRBD1 for D (5 bases). V lost 0 bases and J lost 7, with 14 bases in between. The CDR3 contains 15 residues. Germline CDR1 SGDLS, CDR2 YYNGEE. The CDR3 DNA reads TGTGCCAGCAGCGTAGTGGTCAGGGTGTCCCAGCCCCAGCATTTT. Its translation: CASSVVVRVSQPQHF. The complete variable domain, with remaining parts taken from reference TRBV9 and TRBJ1-5, reads DSGVTQTPKHLITATGQRVTLRCSPRSGDLSVYWYQQSLDQGLQFLIQYYNGEERAKGNILERFSAQQFPDLHSELNLSSLELGDSALYFCASSVVVRVSQPQHFGDGTRLSIL.

This chain joins TRBV5-1 and TRBJ1-2; perhaps TRBD1 as D (6 bases). The V gene's germline CDR1 is SGHRS and CDR2 YFSETQ. CDR3 size: 14 residues. V was pared by 6 bases and J by 7 bases, with 19 bases between. CDR3 DNA sequence: TGCGCCAGCAACCCGACCGGGGGCGGGGGTGGCTACACCTTC. This codes for CASNPTGGGGGYTF.

This chain connects TRBV15 to TRBJ2-5; possibly TRBD1 for D (6 bases). V was shortened by 3 bases and J by 3 bases, with 8 bases between the two germline ends. Germline V gene sequence: CDR1 LNHNV, CDR2 YYDKDF (reference sequence). The CDR3 spans 13 residues. The CDR3 spells CATSSNREETQYF. Written as DNA, the CDR3 is TGTGCCACCAGCAGCAACAGGGAAGAGACCCAGTACTTC.

The rearrangement links TRBV5-6 to TRBJ1-6; TRBD1 matches 9 bases. The ends lost 3 bases at V and 11 bases at J; junction bases unmatched: 6. The CDR3 length is 14 residues. Per the germline V gene, CDR1 is SGHDT and CDR2 is YYEEEE. The CDR3 DNA is TGTGCCAGCAGCTCCGGGACAGGGTCGACACCCCTCCACTTT. Amino acid sequence: CASSSGTGSTPLHF.

The chain combines TRBV27 with TRBJ1-3; 7 bases map to TRBD1. Germline assignment: CDR1 MNHEY and CDR2 SMNVEV (reference sequence). Germline trimming cut 2 bases from V and 2 bases from J; bases unmatched to any gene: 6. The CDR3 is 16 amino acids. The CDR3 nucleotides read TGTGCCAGCAGTTTAACAGGGGTTTTTCCTGGAAACACCATATATTTT. Encoded protein: CASSLTGVFPGNTIYF.

The genes are TRBV25-1 and TRBJ1-2; tentative D call: TRBD1 (5 bases). Germline lookup yields CDR1 MGHDK and CDR2 SYGVNS. Trimming shortened V by 8 bases and J by 4 bases, and 14 bases separated the two germline ends. CDR3 length: 13 residues. CDR3 DNA sequence: TGTGCCAGCGGGAGGGGAGACGCCTATGGCTACACCTTC. Amino acid sequence: CASGRGDAYGYTF.

The V and J genes are TRBV30 and TRBJ1-1; D gene uncertain. Germline V gives CDR1 GTSNPN, CDR2 SVGIG (reference sequence). CDR3 length: 15 amino acids. Trimming shortened V by 2 bases and J by 6 bases, and 19 bases separated the two germline ends. This CDR3 is CAWSSLEGRTPEAFF. The CDR3 DNA is TGTGCCTGGAGTTCCCTGGAGGGCCGGACTCCTGAAGCTTTCTTT.

There are a few counts of this clone. The chain has TRBV28 and TRBJ2-1, with TRBD2 matching 11 bases. J lost 0 bases, V lost 2 bases, and 6 bases had no gene match. The germline V gene has CDR1 MDHEN and CDR2 SYDVKM. This CDR3 spans 18 amino acids. The DNA of the CDR3 is TGTGCCAGCAGTTTAGGGGGGACTAGCGGCTTCTCCTACAATGAGCAGTTCTTC. Protein: CASSLGGTSGFSYNEQFF.